This T cell receptor (beta chain) is drawn from a study of T-cell reconstitution after alpha-beta-depleted transplantation in children. Overall study results and limits: Most T-cell counts and diversity one year after the transplant came from T cells that were newly produced. High day-60 TCRbeta diversity in some patients came from surviving recipient T cells and thymic progenitors.

This CDR3 is 12 amino acids long. For this clonotype: Its target is not known.

Preparation of the TCRbeta library was carried out with unique molecular identifiers. TCRdb reprocessed the PCR reads with MiXCR, giving one entry per CDR3 protein. The data show some 600,000 distinct CDR3 sequences, approximately 13% seen once. The origin of this receptor is a male patient younger than 18 who had a stem cell transplant for acute myeloid leukemia, so the T cells may come from the graft donor. This specimen consisted of PBMCs, mostly from graft donor cells, obtained 360 days after TCRalphabeta/CD19-depleted stem cell transplant. V gene TRBV21-1 combines with J gene TRBJ2-5. TRBV21-1 is flagged as a pseudogene. CDR3 in amino acids: CASGRVQETQYF. CDR3 DNA: TGTGCCAGCGGTAGGGTGCAAGAGACCCAGTACTTC.